This T cell receptor (beta chain) was profiled in a study of T cell repertoires in cytomegalovirus infection. The V gene's germline CDR1 is MDHEN and CDR2 SYDVKM. This CDR3 spans 13 amino acids. Trimming shortened V by 3 bases and J by 4 bases, and 10 bases separated the two germline ends. One entry per CDR3 protein results from TCRdb running MiXCR on the reads. The table includes under 200,000 distinct CDR3 sequences, more than 9% detected once. This clonotype occurred many times. Input material: PBMCs. The sequence came from a human donor in good health (CMV status not recorded). Some clones in this sample may be carry-over from other donors' samples. The chain is built from TRBV28 and TRBJ2-7; D gene uncertain. Here the CDR3 reads CASSFPSEYEQYF. CDR3 DNA sequence: TGTGCCAGCAGTTTTCCTAGTGAGTACGAGCAGTACTTC.